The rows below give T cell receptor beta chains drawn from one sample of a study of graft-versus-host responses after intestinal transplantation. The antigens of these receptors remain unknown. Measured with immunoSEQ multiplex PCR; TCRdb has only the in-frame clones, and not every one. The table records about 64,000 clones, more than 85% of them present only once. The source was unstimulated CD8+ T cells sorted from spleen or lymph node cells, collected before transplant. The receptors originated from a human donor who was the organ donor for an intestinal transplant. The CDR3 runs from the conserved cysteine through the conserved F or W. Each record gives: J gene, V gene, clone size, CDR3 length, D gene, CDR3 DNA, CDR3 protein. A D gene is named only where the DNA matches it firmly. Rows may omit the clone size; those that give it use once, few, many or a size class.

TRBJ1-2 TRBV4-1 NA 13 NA TGCGCCAGCAGCCACCTCGCGGGGTATGGCTACACCTTC CASSHLAGYGYTF
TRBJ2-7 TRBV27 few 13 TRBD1 TGTGCCAGCCGGACAGGGTTATTCGGCGAGCAGTACTTC CASRTGLFGEQYF
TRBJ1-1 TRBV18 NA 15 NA TGTGCCAGCTCACCGGGGGCGCCAATGAACACTGAAGCTTTCTTT CASSPGAPMNTEAFF
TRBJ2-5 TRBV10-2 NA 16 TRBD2 TGCGCCAGCAGATTAGCGGGAGAGTCCATGGTAGAGACCCAGTACTTC CASRLAGESMVETQYF
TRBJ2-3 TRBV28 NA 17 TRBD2 TGTGCCAGCAGTTTAGTGGCGGGAGTGGGCGGCACAGATACGCAGTATTTT CASSLVAGVGGTDTQYF
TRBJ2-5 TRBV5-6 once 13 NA TGTGCCAGCAGCTTGACAGCTCAAGAGACCCAGTACTTC CASSLTAQETQYF
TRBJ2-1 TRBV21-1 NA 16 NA TGTGCCAGCAGCACCCGACTAGCGGGAGGGGTATGGGAGCAGTTCTTC CASSTRLAGGVWEQFF
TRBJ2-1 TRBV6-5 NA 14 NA TGTGCCAGCAGTTTCGCGGCCTCCTACAATGAGCAGTTCTTC CASSFAASYNEQFF
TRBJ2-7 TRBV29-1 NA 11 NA TGCAGCGCCGGCCTAGACTACGAGCAGTACTTC CSAGLDYEQYF
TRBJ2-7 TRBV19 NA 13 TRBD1 TGTGCCAGTAGCCTCCGGGACAGCCACGAGCAGTACTTC CASSLRDSHEQYF
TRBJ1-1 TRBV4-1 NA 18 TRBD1 TGCGCCAGCAGCCAAGTTGGTCCAGGGGGCGTCGGGAACACTGAAGCTTTCTTT CASSQVGPGGVGNTEAFF
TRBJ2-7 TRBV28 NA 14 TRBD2 TGTGCCAGCACCCCAGCGGGAGAATCCTACGAGCAGTACTTC CASTPAGESYEQYF
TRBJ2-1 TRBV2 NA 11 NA TGTGCCAGCAGTGTATCCAATGAGCAGTTCTTC CASSVSNEQFF
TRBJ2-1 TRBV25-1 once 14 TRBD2 TGTGCCAGCAGGTCTAGCGGGCTTTACAATGAGCAGTTCTTC CASRSSGLYNEQFF
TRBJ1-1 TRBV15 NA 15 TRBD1 TGTGCCACCAGCCTTCCCGGAGACAGGGCCACTGAAGCTTTCTTT CATSLPGDRATEAFF
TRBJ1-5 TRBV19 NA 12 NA TGTGCCAGTAGTCCCGGCGGGTGGCCCCAGCATTTT CASSPGGWPQHF
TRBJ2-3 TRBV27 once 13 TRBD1 TGTGCCAGTAGACAGGGAACCACAGATACGCAGTATTTT CASRQGTTDTQYF
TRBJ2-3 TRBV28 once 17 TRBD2 TGTGCCAGCAGTTTGCCCCGCCTAGCGGCTAGCACAGATACGCAGTATTTT CASSLPRLAASTDTQYF
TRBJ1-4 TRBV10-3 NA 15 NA TGTGCCATCAGTGAATCTGTGGACGGGGGAGAAAAACTGTTTTTT CAISESVDGGEKLFF
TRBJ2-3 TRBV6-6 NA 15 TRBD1 TGTGCCAGCAGACATAGGACAGGGGTTAAAGATACGCAGTATTTT CASRHRTGVKDTQYF
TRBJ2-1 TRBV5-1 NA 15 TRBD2 TGCGCCAGCAGCCCAAGTCTAGCGGGGGCTAATGAGCAGTTCTTC CASSPSLAGANEQFF
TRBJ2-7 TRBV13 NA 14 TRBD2 TGTGCCAGCAGCAGAGCGGGAGGGGTCAACGAGCAGTACTTC CASSRAGGVNEQYF
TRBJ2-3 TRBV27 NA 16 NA TGTGCCAGCAGTTTATCTATGTGGCGGGACACAGATACGCAGTATTTT CASSLSMWRDTDTQYF
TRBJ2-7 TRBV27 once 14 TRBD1 TGTGCCAGCAATCCAGCTGACAGGGCTCACGAGCAGTACTTC CASNPADRAHEQYF
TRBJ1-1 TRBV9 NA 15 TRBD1 TGTGCCAGCAGCGTAGCGGCAGGGGGAAGCACTGAAGCTTTCTTT CASSVAAGGSTEAFF
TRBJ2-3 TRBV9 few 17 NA TGTGCCAGCAGCGTAGACGCCGCTATGGGAGGCACAGATACGCAGTATTTT CASSVDAAMGGTDTQYF
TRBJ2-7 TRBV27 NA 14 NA TGTGCCAGCAGTTTCTGGGGGGACGACAACGAGCAGTACTTC CASSFWGDDNEQYF
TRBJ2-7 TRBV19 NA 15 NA TGTGCCAGTAGTATCGGTGGGGGGAGTTCCTACGAGCAGTACTTC CASSIGGGSSYEQYF
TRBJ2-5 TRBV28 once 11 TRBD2 TGTGCCAGCAGGACTAGCGAGACCCAGTACTTC CASRTSETQYF
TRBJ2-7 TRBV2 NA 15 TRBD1 TGTGCCAGCATGACAGGGGGCTTAAGCTCCTACGAGCAGTACTTC CASMTGGLSSYEQYF
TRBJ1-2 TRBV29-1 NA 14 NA TGCAGCGTCGAAACAGGCACCAGTAGGATGGGCTACACCTTC CSVETGTSRMGYTF